Presented here are 9 T cell receptor beta chains from one specimen sequenced in a study of blood T cells in healthy people across ages. The second PCR ran about 6 to 12 cycles with a sample-barcoded 5' primer and J-beta primers. One entry per CDR3 protein results from TCRdb running MiXCR on the 5' RACE reads. The table has about 1.7 million distinct CDR3 sequences, approximately 30% seen once; the top ten hold roughly 8%. Material: blood. These receptors were collected from a woman in her 30s in good health.

This chain links TRBV7-9 with TRBJ2-7; TRBD1 matches 9 bases. The CDR3 runs to 15 residues. Germline trimming cut 6 bases from V and 2 bases from J; bases unmatched to any gene: 8. Germline values: CDR1 SEHNR, CDR2 FQNEAQ (reference sequence). Here the CDR3 reads CASSMPGTGTYEQYF. The DNA for the CDR3 is TGTGCCAGCAGTATGCCAGGGACAGGGACCTACGAGCAGTACTTC.

This clonotype was found once. One end of the junction fails to match germline, which may point to a read error. The chain is built from TRBV9 and TRBJ2-7, with D possibly TRBD1 on 5 matching bases. The CDR3 totals 14 residues. In germline, CDR1 is SGDLS, CDR2 YYNGEE. CDR3 sequence reads: CASSVADISYEKYF. The CDR3 DNA reads as TGTGCCAGCAGCGTAGCGGACATTTCCTACGAGAAGTACTTC.

This chain uses TRBV11-2 with TRBJ2-5, with D perhaps given as TRBD1 or TRBD2 (5 bases each). The CDR3 is 15 amino acids. Germline values: CDR1 SGHAT, CDR2 FQNNGV. Trimming stripped 6 bases from V and 4 bases from J, with 18 bases between. CDR3 in amino acids: CASSALGVSRETQYF. DNA for the CDR3: TGTGCCAGCAGTGCCTTGGGGGTTAGCCGAGAGACCCAGTACTTC.

About this clonotype itself: A much larger clone sits a single nucleotide away, making a read error possible. The chain couples TRBV12-3 or TRBV12-4 to TRBJ2-7; weak D call: TRBD1 (5 bases). This CDR3 has 11 amino acids. The chain's CDR3 is CASRGVDERYF. The CDR3 region has the DNA TGTGCCAGCAGAGGGGTCGACGAGCGGTACTTC.

The J gene is TRBJ2-5, the V gene TRBV6-5; 10 positions match TRBD2. The DNA matches TRBJ2-7 better at its end, which makes the J call doubtful. Germline V gene sequence: CDR1 MNHEY, CDR2 SVGAGI. CDR3 length equals 15 residues. CDR3 sequence (DNA): TGTGCCAGCAGGCGCGGGGCTAGCGGGAGCTACGAGCAGTACTTC. Its translation: CASRRGASGSYEQYF.

This sequence joins TRBV12-3 or TRBV12-4 and TRBJ2-7; D may be TRBD2 (6 bases). The tail of the sequence fits TRBJ2-5 better, so the J call may be wrong. This CDR3 comprises 13 residues. The CDR3 loop is CASQRALRVTQYF. In DNA form, the CDR3 reads TGTGCAAGCCAGCGGGCCCTGAGGGTGACCCAGTACTTC.

In DNA form, the CDR3 reads TGCGCCAGCAGCTTGGGGACTAGGGCTTACCAAGAGACCCAGTACTTC. This codes for CASSLGTRAYQETQYF. This chain uses TRBV5-1 with TRBJ2-5; 7 bases map to TRBD2. CDR3 length equals 16 residues. Germline CDR1 and CDR2: SGHRS and YFSETQ. After removal of 0 bases from V and 0 bases from J, the junction contained 5 bases not matched to a gene. The full variable domain, its missing parts supplied by reference TRBV5-1 and TRBJ2-5, is KAGVTQTPRYLIKTRGQQVTLSCSPISGHRSVSWYQQTPGQGLQFLFEYFSETQRNKGNFPGRFSGRQFSNSRSEMNVSTLELGDSALYLCASSLGTRAYQETQYFGPGTRLLVL.

The chain carries TRBV12-3 or TRBV12-4 and TRBJ2-2, with D possibly TRBD1 on 5 matching bases. Trimming left V 1 base short and J 4 bases short, with 13 bases between. This CDR3 comprises 16 residues. CDR3 residues: CASSLGAGRSTGELFF. The DNA of the CDR3 is TGTGCCAGCAGTTTAGGGGCAGGGCGTAGCACCGGGGAGCTGTTTTTT.

Regarding this clonotype: Mismatch with germline at one junction end may stem from a read error. The CDR3 nucleotides are TGTGCCGGCAGGCGTGGACTTCCTAGCACAGATACGCAGTATTTT. The encoded protein is CAGRRGLPSTDTQYF. The chain is built from TRBV2 and TRBJ2-3, with a tentative D call TRBD2 (5 bases). The CDR3 spans 15 residues. The germline V gene encodes CDR1 SNHLY and CDR2 FYNNEI.